This T cell receptor beta chain was identified during a study of early stage breast cancer tumors. Clones were sequenced by immunoSEQ multiplex PCR, and TCRdb holds only the in-frame ones, with some missing. Here the sample spans roughly 25,000 clones, 55% to 80% being singletons. Trimming pared 5 bases from V and 8 bases from J, leaving 10 bases between. This CDR3 spans 12 amino acids. From germline, CDR1 is SGHTA and CDR2 FQGNSA. This rearrangement joins TRBV7-2 to TRBJ2-4; no firm D call. This clonotype was sampled from a person aged 55 to 69 with breast cancer. Sequencing used breast tumor tissue. This CDR3 is CASSPNADIQYF. The DNA of the CDR3 is TGTGCCAGCAGCCCCAATGCAGACATTCAGTACTTC.